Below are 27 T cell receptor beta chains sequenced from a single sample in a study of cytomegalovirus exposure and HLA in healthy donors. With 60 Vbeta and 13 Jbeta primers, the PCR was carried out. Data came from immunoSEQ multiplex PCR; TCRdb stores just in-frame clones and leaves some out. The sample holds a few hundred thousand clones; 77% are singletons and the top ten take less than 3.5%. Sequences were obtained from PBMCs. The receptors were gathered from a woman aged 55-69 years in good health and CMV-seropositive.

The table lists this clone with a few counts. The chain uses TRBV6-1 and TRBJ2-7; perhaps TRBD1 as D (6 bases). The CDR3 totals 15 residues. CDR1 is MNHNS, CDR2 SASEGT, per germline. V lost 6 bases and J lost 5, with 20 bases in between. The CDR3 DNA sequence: TGTGCCAGCAGGAGGTCTAGACAGGATCCCAACGAGCAGTACTTC. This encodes CASRRSRQDPNEQYF.

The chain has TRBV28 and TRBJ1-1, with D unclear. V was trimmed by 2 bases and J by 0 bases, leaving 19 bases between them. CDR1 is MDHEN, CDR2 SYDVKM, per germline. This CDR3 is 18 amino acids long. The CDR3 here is CASSLKRPRGTMNTEAFF. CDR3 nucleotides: TGTGCCAGCAGTTTAAAAAGACCCCGGGGTACCATGAACACTGAAGCTTTCTTT. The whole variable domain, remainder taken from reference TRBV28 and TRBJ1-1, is DVKVTQSSRYLVKRTGEKVFLECVQDMDHENMFWYRQDPGLGLRLIYFSYDVKMKEKGDIPEGYSVSREKKERFSLILESASTNQTSMYLCASSLKRPRGTMNTEAFFGQGTRLTVV.

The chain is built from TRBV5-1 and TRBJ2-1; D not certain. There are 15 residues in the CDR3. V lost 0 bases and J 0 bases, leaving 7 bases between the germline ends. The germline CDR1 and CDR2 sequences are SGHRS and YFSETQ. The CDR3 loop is CASSLGESSYNEQFF. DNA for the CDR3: TGCGCCAGCAGCTTGGGTGAGAGCTCCTACAATGAGCAGTTCTTC.

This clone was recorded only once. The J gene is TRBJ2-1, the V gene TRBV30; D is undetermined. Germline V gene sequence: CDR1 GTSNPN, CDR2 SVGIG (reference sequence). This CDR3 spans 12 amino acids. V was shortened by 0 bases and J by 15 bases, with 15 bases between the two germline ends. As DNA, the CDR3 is TGTGCCTGGAGTGTGTTACAGTCGATCACGTTCTTC. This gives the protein CAWSVLQSITFF.

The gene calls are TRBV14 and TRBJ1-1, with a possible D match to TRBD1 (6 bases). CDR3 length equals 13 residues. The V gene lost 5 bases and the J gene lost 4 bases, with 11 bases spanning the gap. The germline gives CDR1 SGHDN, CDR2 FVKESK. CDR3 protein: CASSTHRATEAFF. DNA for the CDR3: TGTGCCAGCAGCACTCACAGGGCCACTGAAGCTTTCTTT. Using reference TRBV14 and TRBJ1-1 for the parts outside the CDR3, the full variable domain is EAGVTQFPSHSVIEKGQTVTLRCDPISGHDNLYWYRRVMGKEIKFLLHFVKESKQDESGMPNNRFLAERTGGTYSTLKVQPAELEDSGVYFCASSTHRATEAFFGQGTRLTVV.

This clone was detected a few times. CDR3 DNA: TGTGCCACTAGGGACAGGGGAGGCACAGATACGCAGTATTTT. This encodes CATRDRGGTDTQYF. The chain has TRBV7-2 and TRBJ2-3, with 10 bases aligning to TRBD1. The CDR3 is 14 residues long. Germline V gene lookup returns CDR1 SGHTA and CDR2 FQGNSA. V lost 10 bases to trimming and J lost 1 base; unmatched junction nucleotides: 5.

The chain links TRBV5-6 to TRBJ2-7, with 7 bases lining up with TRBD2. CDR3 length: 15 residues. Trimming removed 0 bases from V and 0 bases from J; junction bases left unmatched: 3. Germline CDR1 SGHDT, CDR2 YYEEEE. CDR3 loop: CASSLEPGGSYEQYF. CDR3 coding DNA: TGTGCCAGCAGCTTGGAGCCGGGGGGCTCCTACGAGCAGTACTTC.

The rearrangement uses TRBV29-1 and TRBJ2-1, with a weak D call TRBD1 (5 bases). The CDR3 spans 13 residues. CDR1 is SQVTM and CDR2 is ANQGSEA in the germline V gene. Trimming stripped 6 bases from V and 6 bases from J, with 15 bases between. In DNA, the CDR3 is TGCAGCGTCGACAGTCTGGGCTTCAATGAGCAGTTCTTC. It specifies CSVDSLGFNEQFF.

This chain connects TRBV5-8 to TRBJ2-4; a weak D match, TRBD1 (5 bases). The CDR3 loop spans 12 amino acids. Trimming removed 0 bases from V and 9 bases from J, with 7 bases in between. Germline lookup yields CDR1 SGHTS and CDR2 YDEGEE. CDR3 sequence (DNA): TGTGCCAGCAGCTTGGACAGGAGCATTCAGTACTTC. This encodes CASSLDRSIQYF.

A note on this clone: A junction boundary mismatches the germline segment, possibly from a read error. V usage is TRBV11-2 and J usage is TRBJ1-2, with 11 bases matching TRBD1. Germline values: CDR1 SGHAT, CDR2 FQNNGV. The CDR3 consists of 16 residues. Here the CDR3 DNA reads TGTGCCAGCAGCGCCAGATTCCGGACAGGGGGCGCTGGCTACGCCTTC. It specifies CASSARFRTGGAGYAF.

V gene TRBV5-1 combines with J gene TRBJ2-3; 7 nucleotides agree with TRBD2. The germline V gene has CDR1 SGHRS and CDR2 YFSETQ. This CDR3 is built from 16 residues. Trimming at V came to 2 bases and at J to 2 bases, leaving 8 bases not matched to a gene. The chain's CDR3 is CASSFLAGVPTDTQYF. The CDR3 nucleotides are TGCGCCAGCAGCTTTTTGGCGGGAGTCCCCACAGATACGCAGTATTTT.

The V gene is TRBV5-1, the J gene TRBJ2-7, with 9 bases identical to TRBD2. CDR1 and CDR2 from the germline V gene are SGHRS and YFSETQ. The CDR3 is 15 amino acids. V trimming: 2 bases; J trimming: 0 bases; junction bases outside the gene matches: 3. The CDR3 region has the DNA TGCGCCAGCAGCTTAGCGGGGGGAAACTCCTACGAGCAGTACTTC. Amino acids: CASSLAGGNSYEQYF. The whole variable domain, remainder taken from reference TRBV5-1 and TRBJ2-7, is KAGVTQTPRYLIKTRGQQVTLSCSPISGHRSVSWYQQTPGQGLQFLFEYFSETQRNKGNFPGRFSGRQFSNSRSEMNVSTLELGDSALYLCASSLAGGNSYEQYFGPGTRLTVT.

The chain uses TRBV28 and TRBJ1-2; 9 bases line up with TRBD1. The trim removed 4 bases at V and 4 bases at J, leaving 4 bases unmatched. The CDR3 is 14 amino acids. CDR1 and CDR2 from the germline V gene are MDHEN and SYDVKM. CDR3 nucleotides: TGTGCCAGCAGTTCACCGGGACAGGGCTATGGCTACACCTTC. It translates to CASSSPGQGYGYTF.

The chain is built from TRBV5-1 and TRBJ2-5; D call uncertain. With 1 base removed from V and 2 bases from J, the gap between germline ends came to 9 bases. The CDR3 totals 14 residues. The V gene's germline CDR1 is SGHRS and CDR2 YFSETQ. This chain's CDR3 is CASSLSSTQETQYF. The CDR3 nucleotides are TGCGCCAGCAGCTTGTCCTCCACACAAGAGACCCAGTACTTC.

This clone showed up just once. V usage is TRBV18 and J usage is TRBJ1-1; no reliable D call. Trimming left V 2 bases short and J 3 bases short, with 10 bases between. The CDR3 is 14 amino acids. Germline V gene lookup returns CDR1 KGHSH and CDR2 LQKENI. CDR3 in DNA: TGTGCCAGCTCACCAACCCAGGTGGACACTGAAGCTTTCTTT. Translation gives CASSPTQVDTEAFF.

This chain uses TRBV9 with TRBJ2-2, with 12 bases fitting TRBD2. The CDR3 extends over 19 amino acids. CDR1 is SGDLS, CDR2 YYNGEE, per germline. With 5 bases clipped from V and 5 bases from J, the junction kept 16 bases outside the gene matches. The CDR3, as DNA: TGTGCCAGCAGTGCCTCCCCCGGGGGACTAGCGGGTTTTACCGGGGAGCTGTTTTTT. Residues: CASSASPGGLAGFTGELFF.

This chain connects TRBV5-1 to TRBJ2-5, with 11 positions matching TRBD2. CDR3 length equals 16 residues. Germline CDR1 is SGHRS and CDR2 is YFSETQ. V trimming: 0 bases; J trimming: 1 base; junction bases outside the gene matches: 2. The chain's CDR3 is CASSLALAGGQETQYF. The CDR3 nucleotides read TGCGCCAGCAGCTTGGCCCTAGCGGGAGGCCAAGAGACCCAGTACTTC.

In DNA, the CDR3 is TGTGCCAGCAGTGGCCAGGACAGGGCCGAGCAGTACTTC. It is translated as CASSGQDRAEQYF. The chain uses TRBV27 and TRBJ2-7; TRBD1 agrees at 8 bases. This CDR3 spans 13 amino acids. With 5 bases clipped from V and 6 bases from J, the junction kept 6 bases outside the gene matches. Germline CDR1 and CDR2: MNHEY and SMNVEV (reference sequence).

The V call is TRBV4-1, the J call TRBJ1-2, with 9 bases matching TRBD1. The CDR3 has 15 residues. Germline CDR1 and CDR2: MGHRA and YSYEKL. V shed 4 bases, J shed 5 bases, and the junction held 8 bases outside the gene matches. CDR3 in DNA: TGCGCCAGCAGCCGTGCCGGGGACAGGGCATATGGCTACACCTTC. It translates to CASSRAGDRAYGYTF.

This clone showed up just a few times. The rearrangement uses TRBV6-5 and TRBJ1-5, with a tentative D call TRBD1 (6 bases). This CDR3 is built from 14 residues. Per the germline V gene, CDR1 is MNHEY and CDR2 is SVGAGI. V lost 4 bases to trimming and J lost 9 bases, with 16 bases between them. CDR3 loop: CASSFNRVSGPQHF. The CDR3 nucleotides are TGTGCCAGCAGTTTCAACAGGGTGTCGGGGCCCCAGCATTTT.

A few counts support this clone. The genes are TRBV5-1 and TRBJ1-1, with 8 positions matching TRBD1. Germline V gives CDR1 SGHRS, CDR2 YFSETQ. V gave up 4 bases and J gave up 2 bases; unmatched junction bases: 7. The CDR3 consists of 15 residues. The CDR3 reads CASSPRQGSNTEAFF. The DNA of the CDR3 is TGCGCCAGCAGCCCGCGACAGGGGAGTAACACTGAAGCTTTCTTT.

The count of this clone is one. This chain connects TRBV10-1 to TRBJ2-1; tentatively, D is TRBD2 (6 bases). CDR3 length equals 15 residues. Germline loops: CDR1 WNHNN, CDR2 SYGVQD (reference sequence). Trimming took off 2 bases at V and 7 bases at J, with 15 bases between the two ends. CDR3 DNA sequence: TGCGCCAGCAGTGAGATCGCGGGTGGGGGGAATGAGCAGTTCTTC. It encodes CASSEIAGGGNEQFF.

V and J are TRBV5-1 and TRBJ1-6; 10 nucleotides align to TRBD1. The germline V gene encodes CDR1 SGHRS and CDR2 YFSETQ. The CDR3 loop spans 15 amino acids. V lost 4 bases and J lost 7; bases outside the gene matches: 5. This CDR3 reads CASSTWTGGNSPLHF. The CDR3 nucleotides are TGCGCCAGCAGCACCTGGACAGGGGGGAATTCACCCCTCCACTTT.

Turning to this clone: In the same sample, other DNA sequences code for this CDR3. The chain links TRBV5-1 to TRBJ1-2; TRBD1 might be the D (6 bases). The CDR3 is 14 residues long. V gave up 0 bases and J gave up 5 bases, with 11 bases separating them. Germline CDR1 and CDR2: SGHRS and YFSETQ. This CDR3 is CASSLGLTGYGYTF. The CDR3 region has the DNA TGCGCCAGCAGCTTGGGGTTGACAGGATATGGCTACACCTTC.

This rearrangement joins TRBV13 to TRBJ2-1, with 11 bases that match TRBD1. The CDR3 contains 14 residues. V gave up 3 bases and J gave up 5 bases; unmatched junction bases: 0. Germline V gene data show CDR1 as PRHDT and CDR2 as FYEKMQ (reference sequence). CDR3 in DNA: TGTGCCAGCAGCTTGGGACAGGGGGACAATGAGCAGTTCTTC. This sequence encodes CASSLGQGDNEQFF. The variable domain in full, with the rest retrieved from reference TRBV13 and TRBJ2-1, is AAGVIQSPRHLIKEKRETATLKCYPIPRHDTVYWYQQGPGQDPQFLISFYEKMQSDKGSIPDRFSAQQFSDYHSELNMSSLELGDSALYFCASSLGQGDNEQFFGPGTRLTVL.

The CDR3 protein is CASSQGYQAGELFF. CDR3 bases: TGTGCCAGCAGCCAAGGATACCAGGCCGGGGAGCTGTTTTTT. The genes are TRBV14 and TRBJ2-2, with unresolved D. This CDR3 is 14 amino acids long. CDR1 and CDR2 from the germline V gene are SGHDN and FVKESK. Deletions cut 1 base from V and 6 bases from J, with 9 bases between.

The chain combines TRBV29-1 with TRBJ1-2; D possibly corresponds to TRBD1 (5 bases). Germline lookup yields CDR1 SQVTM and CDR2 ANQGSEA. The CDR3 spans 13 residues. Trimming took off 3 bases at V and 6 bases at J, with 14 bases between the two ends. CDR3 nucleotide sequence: TGCAGCGTTGATGAAGGGGCAGGGAATGGCTACACCTTC. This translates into CSVDEGAGNGYTF.